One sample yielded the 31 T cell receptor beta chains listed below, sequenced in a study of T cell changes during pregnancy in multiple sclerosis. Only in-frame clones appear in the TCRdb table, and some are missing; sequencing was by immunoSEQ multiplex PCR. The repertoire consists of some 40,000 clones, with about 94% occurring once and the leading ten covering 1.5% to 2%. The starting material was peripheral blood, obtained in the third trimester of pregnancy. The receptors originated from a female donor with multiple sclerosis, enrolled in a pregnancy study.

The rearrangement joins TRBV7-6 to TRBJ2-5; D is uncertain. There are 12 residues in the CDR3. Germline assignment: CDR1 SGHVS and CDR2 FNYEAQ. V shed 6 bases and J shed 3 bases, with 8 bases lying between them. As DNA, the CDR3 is TGTGCCAGCAGTCTCGCGAAAGAGACCCAGTACTTC. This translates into CASSLAKETQYF.

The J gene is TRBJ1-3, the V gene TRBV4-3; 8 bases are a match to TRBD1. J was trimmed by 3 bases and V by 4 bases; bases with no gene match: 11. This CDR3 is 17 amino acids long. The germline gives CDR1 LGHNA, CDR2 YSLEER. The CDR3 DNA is TGCGCCAGCAGCCCCGGACAGGGTGCTAACCTTGGAAACACCATATATTTT. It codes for CASSPGQGANLGNTIYF.

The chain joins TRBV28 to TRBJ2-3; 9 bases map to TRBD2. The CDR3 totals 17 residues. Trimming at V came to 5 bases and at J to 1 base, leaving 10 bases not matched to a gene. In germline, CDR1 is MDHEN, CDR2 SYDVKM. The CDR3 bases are TGTGCCAGCAGTCAACTAGCGGGTATTGGTGGCACAGATACGCAGTATTTT. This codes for CASSQLAGIGGTDTQYF.

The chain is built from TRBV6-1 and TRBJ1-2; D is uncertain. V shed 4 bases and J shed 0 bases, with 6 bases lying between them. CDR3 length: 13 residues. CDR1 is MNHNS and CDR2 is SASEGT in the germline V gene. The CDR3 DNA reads TGTGCCAGCAGTGGTCAGTCTAACTATGGCTACACCTTC. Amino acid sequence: CASSGQSNYGYTF.

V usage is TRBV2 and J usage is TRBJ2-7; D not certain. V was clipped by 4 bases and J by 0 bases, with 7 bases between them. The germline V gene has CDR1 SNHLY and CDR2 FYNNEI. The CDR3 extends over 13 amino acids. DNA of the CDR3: TGTGCCAGCAGTGCCTACAGCTCCTACGAGCAGTACTTC. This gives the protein CASSAYSSYEQYF.

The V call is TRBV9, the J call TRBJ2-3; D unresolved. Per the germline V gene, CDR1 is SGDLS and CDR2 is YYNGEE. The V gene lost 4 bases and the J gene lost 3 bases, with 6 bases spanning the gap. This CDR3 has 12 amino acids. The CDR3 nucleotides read TGTGCCAGCAGCACCCAGACAGATACGCAGTATTTT. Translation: CASSTQTDTQYF.

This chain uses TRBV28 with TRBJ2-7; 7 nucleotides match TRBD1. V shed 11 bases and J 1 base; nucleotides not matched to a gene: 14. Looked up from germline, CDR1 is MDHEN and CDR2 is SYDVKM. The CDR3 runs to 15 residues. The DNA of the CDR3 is TGTGCCGCCAGATCTGGACAGGTAGGATCCTACGAGCAGTACTTC. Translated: CAARSGQVGSYEQYF.

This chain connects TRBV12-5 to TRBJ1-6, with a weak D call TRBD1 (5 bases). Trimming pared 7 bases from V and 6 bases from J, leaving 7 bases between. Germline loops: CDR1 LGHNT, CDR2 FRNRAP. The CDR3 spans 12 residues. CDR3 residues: CASAQGNSPLHF. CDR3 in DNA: TGTGCTAGTGCTCAGGGTAATTCACCCCTCCACTTT.

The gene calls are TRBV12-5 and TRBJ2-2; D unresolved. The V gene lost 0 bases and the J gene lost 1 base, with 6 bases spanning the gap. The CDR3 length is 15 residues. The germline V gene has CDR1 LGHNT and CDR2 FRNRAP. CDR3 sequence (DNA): TGTGCTAGTGGTTTGGTACTCGGGAACACCGGGGAGCTGTTTTTT. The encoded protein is CASGLVLGNTGELFF.

CDR3 DNA: TGTGCCAGCAGTATAGCGGGAGCCCAAGAGACCCAGTACTTC. Encoded protein: CASSIAGAQETQYF. The chain carries TRBV2 and TRBJ2-5; 9 bases are a match to TRBD2. The germline gives CDR1 SNHLY, CDR2 FYNNEI. The ends lost 5 bases at V and 1 base at J; junction bases unmatched: 2. The CDR3 is 14 amino acids. The whole variable domain, remainder taken from reference TRBV2 and TRBJ2-5, is EPEVTQTPSHQVTQMGQEVILRCVPISNHLYFYWYRQILGQKVEFLVSFYNNEISEKSEIFDDQFSVERPDGSNFTLKIRSTKLEDSAMYFCASSIAGAQETQYFGPGTRLLVL.

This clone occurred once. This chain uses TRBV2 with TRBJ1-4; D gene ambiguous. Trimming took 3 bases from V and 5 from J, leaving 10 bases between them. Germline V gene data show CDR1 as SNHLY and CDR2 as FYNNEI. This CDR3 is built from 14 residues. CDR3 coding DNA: TGTGCCAGCAGTGACGCGTATTTGAATGAAAAACTGTTTTTT. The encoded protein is CASSDAYLNEKLFF.

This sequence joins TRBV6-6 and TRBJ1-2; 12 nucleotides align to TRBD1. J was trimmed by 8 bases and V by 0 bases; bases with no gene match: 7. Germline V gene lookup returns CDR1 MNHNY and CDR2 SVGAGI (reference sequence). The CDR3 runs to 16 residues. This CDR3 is CASSYSGTGGSWGYTF. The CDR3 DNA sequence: TGTGCCAGCAGTTACTCCGGGACAGGGGGCTCCTGGGGCTACACCTTC.

The CDR3 protein is CASSVQGTGELFF. DNA for the CDR3: TGTGCCAGCAGCGTACAGGGAACCGGGGAGCTGTTTTTT. The genes are TRBV9 and TRBJ2-2; a possible D gene is TRBD1 (5 bases). Germline V gene data show CDR1 as SGDLS and CDR2 as YYNGEE. The ends were cut back, 1 base at V and 5 bases at J, with 6 bases in the middle. The CDR3 length is 13 residues.

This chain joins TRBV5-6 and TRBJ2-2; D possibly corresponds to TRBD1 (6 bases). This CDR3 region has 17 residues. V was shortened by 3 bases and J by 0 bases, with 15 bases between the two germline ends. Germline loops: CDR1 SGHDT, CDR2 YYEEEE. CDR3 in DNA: TGTGCCAGCAGCTCGGGTCGACAGGCCTCGAACACCGGGGAGCTGTTTTTT. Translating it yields CASSSGRQASNTGELFF.

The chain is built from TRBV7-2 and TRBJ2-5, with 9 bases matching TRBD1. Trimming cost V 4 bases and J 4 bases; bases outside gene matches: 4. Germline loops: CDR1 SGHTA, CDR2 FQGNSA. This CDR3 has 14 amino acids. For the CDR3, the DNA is TGTGCCAGCAGCTCGGGACAGGGACGAGAGACCCAGTACTTC. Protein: CASSSGQGRETQYF. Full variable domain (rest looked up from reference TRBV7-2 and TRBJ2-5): GAGVSQSPSNKVTEKGKDVELRCDPISGHTALYWYRQSLGQGLEFLIYFQGNSAPDKSGLPSDRFSAERTGGSVSTLTIQRTQQEDSAVYLCASSSGQGRETQYFGPGTRLLVL.

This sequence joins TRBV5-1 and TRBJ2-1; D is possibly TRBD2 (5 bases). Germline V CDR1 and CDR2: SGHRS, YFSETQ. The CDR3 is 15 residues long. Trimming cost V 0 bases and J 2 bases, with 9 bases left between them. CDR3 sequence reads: CASSLASTTYNEQFF. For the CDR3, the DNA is TGCGCCAGCAGCTTGGCTAGCACCACCTACAATGAGCAGTTCTTC.

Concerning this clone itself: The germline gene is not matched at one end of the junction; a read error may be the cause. CDR3 coding DNA: TGTGCCAGCACCAGAGACCCAAGGACACTCACCTTGGGCAGCATAGATACGCAGTATTTT. Protein sequence: CASTRDPRTLTLGSIDTQYF. V and J are TRBV9 and TRBJ2-3, with D possibly being TRBD1 (5 bases). This CDR3 region has 20 residues. CDR1 is SGDLS, CDR2 YYNGEE, per germline.

CDR3 loop: CASSERTGVRETQYF. The CDR3 bases are TGTGCCAGCAGTGAACGGACAGGGGTGAGAGAGACCCAGTACTTC. The chain uses TRBV2 and TRBJ2-5; 9 bases are a match to TRBD1. This CDR3 region has 15 residues. Germline values: CDR1 SNHLY, CDR2 FYNNEI. The J segment lost 4 bases and the V segment lost 2 bases, leaving 5 bases of the junction unmatched.

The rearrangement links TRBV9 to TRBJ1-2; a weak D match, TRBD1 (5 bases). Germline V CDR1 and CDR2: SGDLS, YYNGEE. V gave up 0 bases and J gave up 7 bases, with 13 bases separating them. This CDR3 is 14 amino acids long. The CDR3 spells CASSVAGGSSGYTF. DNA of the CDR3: TGTGCCAGCAGCGTAGCCGGGGGAAGTTCTGGCTACACCTTC.

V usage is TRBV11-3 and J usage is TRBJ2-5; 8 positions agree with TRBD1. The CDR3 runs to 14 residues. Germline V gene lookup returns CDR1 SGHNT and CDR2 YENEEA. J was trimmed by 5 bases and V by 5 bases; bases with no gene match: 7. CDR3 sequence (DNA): TGTGCCAGCAGCATCGACAGGGGCGGGGAGACCCAGTACTTC. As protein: CASSIDRGGETQYF. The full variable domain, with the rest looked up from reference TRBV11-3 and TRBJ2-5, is EAGVVQSPRYKIIEKKQPVAFWCNPISGHNTLYWYLQNLGQGPELLIRYENEEAVDDSQLPKDRFSAERLKGVDSTLKIQPAELGDSAVYLCASSIDRGGETQYFGPGTRLLVL.

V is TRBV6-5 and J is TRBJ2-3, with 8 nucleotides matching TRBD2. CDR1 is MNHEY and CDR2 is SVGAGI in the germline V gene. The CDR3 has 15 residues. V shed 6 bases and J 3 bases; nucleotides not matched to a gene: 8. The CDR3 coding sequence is TGTGCCAGCAGATATACTAGCGGATTTACAGATACGCAGTATTTT. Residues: CASRYTSGFTDTQYF.

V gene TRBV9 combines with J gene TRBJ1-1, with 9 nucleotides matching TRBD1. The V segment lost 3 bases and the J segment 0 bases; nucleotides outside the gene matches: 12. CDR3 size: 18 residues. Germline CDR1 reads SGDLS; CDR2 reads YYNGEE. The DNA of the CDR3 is TGTGCCAGCAGCGGGTCCGGGACAGGGAATACCATGAACACTGAAGCTTTCTTT. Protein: CASSGSGTGNTMNTEAFF.

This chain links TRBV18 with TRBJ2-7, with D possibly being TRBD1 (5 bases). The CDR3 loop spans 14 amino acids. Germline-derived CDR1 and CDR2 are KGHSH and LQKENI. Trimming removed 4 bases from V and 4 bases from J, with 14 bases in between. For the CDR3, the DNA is TGTGCCAGCTCACAGTCAGGGTACCAATACGAGCAGTACTTC. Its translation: CASSQSGYQYEQYF.

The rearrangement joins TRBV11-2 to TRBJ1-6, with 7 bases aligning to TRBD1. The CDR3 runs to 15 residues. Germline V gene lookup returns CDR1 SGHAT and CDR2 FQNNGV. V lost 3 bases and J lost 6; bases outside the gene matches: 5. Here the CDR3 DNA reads TGTGCCAGCAGCTTTACGGGACAGAGTAATTCACCCCTCCACTTT. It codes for CASSFTGQSNSPLHF.

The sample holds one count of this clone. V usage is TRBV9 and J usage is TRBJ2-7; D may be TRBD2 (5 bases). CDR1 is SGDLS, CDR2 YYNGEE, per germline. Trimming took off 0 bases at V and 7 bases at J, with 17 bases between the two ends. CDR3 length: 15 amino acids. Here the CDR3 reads CASSVDGMNSVEQYF. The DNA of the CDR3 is TGTGCCAGCAGCGTAGACGGGATGAACTCGGTAGAGCAGTACTTC.

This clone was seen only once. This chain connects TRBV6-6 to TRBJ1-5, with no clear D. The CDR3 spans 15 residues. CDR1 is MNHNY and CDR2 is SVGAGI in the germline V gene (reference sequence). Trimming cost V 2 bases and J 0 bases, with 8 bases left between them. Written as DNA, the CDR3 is TGTGCCAGCAGTTACGGCAGAAATAGCAATCAGCCCCAGCATTTT. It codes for CASSYGRNSNQPQHF.

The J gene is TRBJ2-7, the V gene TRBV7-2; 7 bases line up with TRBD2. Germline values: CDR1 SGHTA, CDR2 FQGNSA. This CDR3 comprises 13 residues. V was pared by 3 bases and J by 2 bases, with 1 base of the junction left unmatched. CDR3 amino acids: CASSFGGAYEQYF. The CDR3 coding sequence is TGTGCCAGCAGCTTTGGGGGGGCCTACGAGCAGTACTTC. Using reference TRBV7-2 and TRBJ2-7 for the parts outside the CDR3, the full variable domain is GAGVSQSPSNKVTEKGKDVELRCDPISGHTALYWYRQSLGQGLEFLIYFQGNSAPDKSGLPSDRFSAERTGGSVSTLTIQRTQQEDSAVYLCASSFGGAYEQYFGPGTRLTVT.

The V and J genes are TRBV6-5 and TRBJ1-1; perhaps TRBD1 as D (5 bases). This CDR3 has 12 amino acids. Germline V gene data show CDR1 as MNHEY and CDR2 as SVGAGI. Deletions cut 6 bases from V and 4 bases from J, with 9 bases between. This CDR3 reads CASSQGRTEAFF. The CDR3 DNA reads TGTGCCAGCAGCCAGGGCCGCACTGAAGCTTTCTTT.

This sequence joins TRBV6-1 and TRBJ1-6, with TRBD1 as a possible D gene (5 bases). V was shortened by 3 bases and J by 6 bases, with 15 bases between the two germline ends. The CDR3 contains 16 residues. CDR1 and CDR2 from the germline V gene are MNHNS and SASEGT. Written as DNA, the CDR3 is TGTGCCAGCAGTGACCAGGGCGGGAAGGGTAATTCACCCCTCCACTTT. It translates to CASSDQGGKGNSPLHF.

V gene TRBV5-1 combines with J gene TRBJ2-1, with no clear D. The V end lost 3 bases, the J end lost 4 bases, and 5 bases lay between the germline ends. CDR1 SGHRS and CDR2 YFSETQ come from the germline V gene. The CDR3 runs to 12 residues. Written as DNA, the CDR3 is TGCGCCAGCAGCTCCACTTACAATGAGCAGTTCTTC. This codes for CASSSTYNEQFF. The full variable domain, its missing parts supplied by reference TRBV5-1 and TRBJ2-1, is KAGVTQTPRYLIKTRGQQVTLSCSPISGHRSVSWYQQTPGQGLQFLFEYFSETQRNKGNFPGRFSGRQFSNSRSEMNVSTLELGDSALYLCASSSTYNEQFFGPGTRLTVL.

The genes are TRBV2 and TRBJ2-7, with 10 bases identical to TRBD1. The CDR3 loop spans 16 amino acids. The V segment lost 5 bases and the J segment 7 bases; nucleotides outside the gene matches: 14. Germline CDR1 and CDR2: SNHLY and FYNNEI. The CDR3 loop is CASSPPGQGPLGEQYF. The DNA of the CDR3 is TGTGCCAGCAGTCCCCCGGGACAGGGGCCCCTGGGGGAGCAGTACTTC.